The 25 T cell receptor beta chains given below trace back to one sample, sequenced in a study of CD8+CD57+ T cells in acquired aplastic anemia. Genomic DNA provided the template from which TCR beta VDJ and CDR3 profiles were obtained. MiXCR, run by TCRdb on the reads, gives a single entry per CDR3 protein. The sample includes some 410,000 distinct CDR3 sequences, roughly 64% of them seen just once. The sample was sorted CD4+, CD8+, or CD8+CD57+ T cells (not recorded which) from PBMCs. The receptors come from a human donor in good health, serving as a control.

The J gene is TRBJ2-7, the V gene TRBV24-1, with 9 bases matching TRBD1. The V and J ends lost 11 bases and 1 base, in that order; junction bases with no gene match: 8. Germline V gives CDR1 KGHDR, CDR2 SFDVKD. The CDR3 is 14 residues long. The CDR3 nucleotides read TGTGCCAGCAGCTTGGGGACAGGGTCCTACGAGCAGTACTTC. This encodes CASSLGTGSYEQYF.

This clonotype was detected many times. V and J are TRBV20-1 and TRBJ2-7; no definite D call. The CDR3 extends over 10 amino acids. V lost 7 bases to trimming and J lost 5 bases, with 9 bases between them. Germline V CDR1 and CDR2: DFQATT, SNEGSKA (reference sequence). CDR3 region: CSVGRNEQYF. CDR3 sequence (DNA): TGCAGTGTGGGCAGAAACGAGCAGTACTTC.

The chain combines TRBV7-9 with TRBJ1-1, with D unresolved. CDR1 SEHNR and CDR2 FQNEAQ come from the germline V gene (reference sequence). Trimming removed 11 bases from V and 11 bases from J, with 27 bases in between. CDR3 length: 14 amino acids. CDR3 amino acids: CAGSLGPSLTVAFF. The CDR3 region has the DNA TGTGCCGGAAGCTTAGGTCCCTCGCTTACAGTTGCTTTCTTT.

In regard to this clonotype: Germline is not matched at one junction end, which may reflect a read error. The V call is TRBV7-2, the J call TRBJ2-5, with D possibly matching TRBD2 (6 bases). CDR1 SGHTA and CDR2 FQGNSA come from the germline V gene. The CDR3 contains 14 residues. CDR3 sequence reads: CASSRGWQREAQQF. The CDR3 nucleotides read TGTGCCAGCAGCCGGGGCTGGCAGAGGGAGGCCCAGCAGTTC.

A word on this clonotype: A read error may account for a junction end that differs from germline. The rearrangement joins TRBV7-2 to TRBJ2-3; D tentatively reads TRBD1 or TRBD2 (6 bases each). Germline V gives CDR1 SGHTA, CDR2 FQGNSA. The CDR3 covers 14 residues. CDR3 nucleotides: TGTGCCAGCAGCAGCAGCCAGGGGACTGGCTACACCTTCTTT. This codes for CASSSSQGTGYTFF.

In this sample, this clonotype turned up once. A junction boundary mismatches the germline segment, possibly from a read error. The chain links TRBV7-9 to TRBJ1-1, with D possibly TRBD1 on 5 matching bases. This CDR3 is built from 12 residues. CDR1 is SEHNR and CDR2 is FQNEAQ in the germline V gene (reference sequence). The DNA of the CDR3 is TGTGCCAGCAGCTTATTGACAGACGAGCATTACTTT. Its translation is CASSLLTDEHYF.

This clonotype was picked up a small number of times. The V call is TRBV10-3, the J call TRBJ1-2; D possibly corresponds to TRBD1 (5 bases). The CDR3 contains 13 residues. V was pared by 5 bases and J by 8 bases, with 15 bases between. Germline CDR1 ENHRY, CDR2 SYGVKD. The DNA for the CDR3 is TGTGCCATCAGTCAACAGGCTGCGGAGGGCTACACCTTC. Translation gives CAISQQAAEGYTF.

On this clonotype: The conserved phenylalanine or tryptophan is not found at the CDR3 terminus, so this likely reflects a read error. V gene TRBV20-1 combines with J gene TRBJ1-1; TRBD1 might be the D (6 bases). The CDR3 is made up of 15 amino acids. Between the trimmed V and J ends, which lost 1 base and 4 bases, there was a span of 16 bases. In germline, CDR1 is DFQATT, CDR2 SNEGSKA (reference sequence). The CDR3 here is CSARVLRGAATEAFL. The CDR3 coding sequence is TGCAGTGCTAGAGTGCTTCGGGGGGCGGCCACTGAAGCTTTCCTA.

The genes are TRBV6-6 and TRBJ1-2, with 12 bases matching TRBD1. Germline V CDR1 and CDR2: MNHNY, SVGAGI (reference sequence). J gave up 3 bases and V 0 bases, and 14 bases lay outside the gene matches. This CDR3 has 20 residues. The CDR3 reads CASSYSEPGQGASGYYGYTF. For the CDR3, the DNA is TGTGCCAGCAGTTACTCTGAGCCGGGACAGGGGGCGTCGGGTTACTATGGCTACACCTTC.

This clonotype was observed a few times. CDR3 coding DNA: TGCGCCAGCAGCGAGACGAGCGAGGCAAATTCACCCCTCCACTTT. Translating gives CASSETSEANSPLHF. V is TRBV10-2 and J is TRBJ1-6, with unresolved D. V lost 6 bases, J lost 7 bases, and 16 bases lay in between. Germline V gene sequence: CDR1 WSHSY, CDR2 SAAADI. There are 15 residues in the CDR3.

The rearrangement uses TRBV30 and TRBJ1-1; D may be TRBD1 (5 bases). The ends were cut back, 8 bases at V and 2 bases at J, with 24 bases in the middle. The germline CDR1 and CDR2 sequences are GTSNPN and SVGIG (reference sequence). The CDR3 contains 16 residues. The CDR3, as DNA: TGTGCCGGGAATCCAGCACGGCAGGGCGGTAACACTGAAGCTTTCTTT. Translation gives CAGNPARQGGNTEAFF. The full variable domain, with the rest looked up from reference TRBV30 and TRBJ1-1, is SQTIHQWPATLVQPVGSPLSLECTVEGTSNPNLYWYRQAAGRGLQLLFYSVGIGQISSEVPQNLSASRPQDRQFILSSKKLLLSDSGFYLCAGNPARQGGNTEAFFGQGTRLTVV.

CDR3 region: CSARPSRNYGYTF. CDR3 bases: TGCAGTGCTCGTCCGAGCCGAAACTATGGCTACACCTTC. The V call is TRBV20-1, the J call TRBJ1-2; D is ambiguous. CDR1 and CDR2 from the germline V gene are DFQATT and SNEGSKA (reference sequence). V lost 5 bases, J lost 2 bases, and 12 bases lay in between. The CDR3 spans 13 residues.

The V and J genes are TRBV7-2 and TRBJ2-7; D is possibly TRBD1 (6 bases). This CDR3 comprises 15 residues. Trimming cost V 7 bases and J 0 bases, with 16 bases left between them. CDR1 and CDR2 from the germline V gene are SGHTA and FQGNSA. In DNA, the CDR3 is TGTGCCAGCACCCCAGGGGCCCTTCCCTCCTACGAGCAGTACTTC. Its translation is CASTPGALPSYEQYF. Together with reference TRBV7-2 and TRBJ2-7, the CDR3 gives the full variable domain: GAGVSQSPSNKVTEKGKDVELRCDPISGHTALYWYRQSLGQGLEFLIYFQGNSAPDKSGLPSDRFSAERTGGSVSTLTIQRTQQEDSAVYLCASTPGALPSYEQYFGPGTRLTVT.

The J gene is TRBJ1-4, the V gene TRBV2, with D possibly matching TRBD1 (5 bases). CDR1 and CDR2 from the germline V gene are SNHLY and FYNNEI. This CDR3 has 14 amino acids. Trimming removed 4 bases at V and 5 bases at J, with 11 bases between. CDR3 protein: CASSAGAGNEKLFF. The CDR3 nucleotides are TGTGCCAGCAGTGCCGGGGCAGGGAATGAAAAACTGTTTTTT.

A single count supports this clonotype. The conserved phenylalanine or tryptophan normally closing the CDR3 is absent here, so this likely arose from a read error. The DNA is omitted, as the CDR3 cannot be located on it reliably, and the CDR3 follows TCRdb's listing. The chain uses TRBV7-9 and TRBJ1-6; the D segment call TRBD1 is taken from the table without a DNA check. The V gene's germline CDR1 is SEHNR and CDR2 FQNEAQ (reference sequence). The CDR3 is 13 residues long, counting both termini. This CDR3 is CASIRATTGANVL.

This clonotype was found once. The rearrangement joins TRBV5-1 to TRBJ2-5; 7 nucleotides line up with TRBD2. The end of the DNA aligns better with TRBJ2-1, so the J call may be wrong. The CDR3 sequence is 14 residues long. The V gene's germline CDR1 is SGHRS and CDR2 YFSETQ. CDR3 loop: CASSAQTSLNEQFF. CDR3 nucleotide sequence: TGCGCCAGCAGCGCCCAGACTAGCCTCAATGAGCAGTTCTTC.

This chain connects TRBV25-1 to TRBJ2-1; 7 nucleotides agree with TRBD2. CDR1 and CDR2 from the germline V gene are MGHDK and SYGVNS. The J segment lost 6 bases and the V segment lost 2 bases, leaving 13 bases of the junction unmatched. This CDR3 contains 17 residues. DNA of the CDR3: TGTGCCAGCAGTGAACGAAGAGGGGAGGGCAGACCCAATGAGCAGTTCTTC. It encodes CASSERRGEGRPNEQFF.

This clonotype was observed at least ten times. The rearrangement links TRBV27 to TRBJ2-1; TRBD1 might be the D (6 bases). V was pared by 6 bases and J by 4 bases, with 10 bases between. Germline lookup yields CDR1 MNHEY and CDR2 SMNVEV (reference sequence). The CDR3 has 13 amino acids. This CDR3 reads CASSQGNYNEQFF. DNA of the CDR3: TGTGCCAGCAGCCAGGGGAATTACAATGAGCAGTTCTTC.

As for this clonotype: It is likely a read error, because the conserved phenylalanine at the end of the CDR3 is missing. The genes are TRBV19 and TRBJ1-2, with D hard to call. Germline values: CDR1 LNHDA, CDR2 SQIVND (reference sequence). V was clipped by 3 bases and J by 5 bases, with 13 bases between them. This CDR3 comprises 14 residues. CDR3 residues: CASSIHQTGYGYTY. The CDR3 nucleotides read TGTGCCAGTAGTATCCATCAGACTGGTTATGGCTACACCTAC.

In its sample, this clonotype was seen a few times. The chain recombines TRBV6-5 with TRBJ1-1; a weak D match, TRBD1 (6 bases). The V gene's germline CDR1 is MNHEY and CDR2 SVGAGI. The CDR3 covers 13 residues. V was clipped by 5 bases and J by 6 bases, with 13 bases between them. CDR3 loop: CASSPPGGSEAFF. The CDR3 DNA reads TGTGCCAGCAGTCCCCCGGGGGGCTCTGAAGCTTTCTTT.

The chain employs TRBV7-2 and TRBJ1-3; unclear D gene. The CDR3 loop spans 15 amino acids. Per the germline V gene, CDR1 is SGHTA and CDR2 is FQGNSA. V was pared by 8 bases and J by 9 bases, with 23 bases between. The CDR3 region has the DNA TGTGCCAGCGGCCAAGATATGTGTGATGAATCCACCATATATTTT. Protein sequence: CASGQDMCDESTIYF.

To note about this clonotype: In this CDR3 the conserved last residue, phenylalanine or tryptophan, is missing, so a read error is likely. No DNA is shown, since the ends of the CDR3 on it are uncertain; the CDR3 is the one TCRdb lists. This sequence joins TRBV20-1 and TRBJ2-7; TRBD1 reflects the table's D call only, with no check against the DNA. Germline assignment: CDR1 DFQATT and CDR2 SNEGSKA (reference sequence). A total of 14 residues make up the CDR3, ends included. The CDR3 region is CSANVRGWSYERYY.

In this sample, this clonotype turned up many times. The chain carries TRBV7-9 and TRBJ2-7; TRBD1 agrees at 7 bases. In germline, CDR1 is SEHNR, CDR2 FQNEAQ (reference sequence). The CDR3 runs to 15 residues. J gave up 3 bases and V 4 bases, and 9 bases lay outside the gene matches. Here the CDR3 DNA reads TGTGCCAGCAGCTCGATACGGGACAGTTACTACGAGCAGTACTTC. As protein: CASSSIRDSYYEQYF.

The V gene is TRBV20-1, the J gene TRBJ1-5, with D perhaps TRBD1 (6 bases). Trimming took off 8 bases at V and 6 bases at J, with 14 bases between the two ends. The germline V gene has CDR1 DFQATT and CDR2 SNEGSKA (reference sequence). This CDR3 comprises 12 residues. CDR3 nucleotide sequence: TGCAGTAGAGGACAGTGGAGTCAGCCCCAGCATTTT. It encodes CSRGQWSQPQHF.

This clonotype was observed a single time. The rearrangement joins TRBV7-8 to TRBJ2-1, with a weak D call TRBD2 (5 bases). The V end was cut by 5 bases, the J end by 5 bases, with 10 bases between. The CDR3 contains 13 residues. CDR1 is SGHVS, CDR2 FQNEAQ, per germline. In nucleotides, the CDR3 is TGTGCCAGCAGCCTGGGAGCAAACAATGAGCAGTTCTTC. Amino acids: CASSLGANNEQFF.